Below are 8 T cell receptor beta chains sequenced from a single sample in a study of cytomegalovirus exposure and HLA in healthy donors (dated by TCRdb to about 2017). Library preparation was by the immunoSEQ multiplex PCR assay. For the multiplex PCR, a mixture combining 60 forward primers for TCR Vbeta segments and 13 reverse primers for TCR Jbeta segments was used. As stored in TCRdb, this immuneACCESS dataset retains in-frame rearrangements with V and J assigned. A fraction of the clones does not appear; measured against another copy, unresolved V genes explain less than half of the discrepancy, and the remainder lacks a known reason. This sample gives around 250,000 clones in total; 80% to 95% of them show up just once. Clones ranked in the top ten supply around 1.7% of the sample. Sequencing was done on a sample of PBMCs. These receptors all stem from a girl aged 2-10 years in good health and CMV-seronegative.

The V gene is TRBV10-2, the J gene TRBJ2-7; D unclear. Germline values: CDR1 WSHSY, CDR2 SAAADI. The CDR3 runs to 14 residues. Trimming cost V 4 bases and J 1 base, with 11 bases left between them. The CDR3 here is CASSVSGQSYEQYF. The CDR3 DNA follows: TGCGCCAGCAGTGTTTCAGGCCAGTCCTACGAGCAGTACTTC.

This clone was detected once. The chain employs TRBV6-1 and TRBJ2-2; tentatively, D is TRBD2 (6 bases). CDR1 and CDR2 from the germline V gene are MNHNS and SASEGT. The CDR3 runs 15 residues. V lost 5 bases to trimming and J lost 4 bases, with 14 bases between them. The CDR3 DNA is TGTGCCAGCAGTAGTGGGGCGCGGGGCACCGGGGAGCTGTTTTTT. This encodes CASSSGARGTGELFF.

The chain has TRBV27 and TRBJ2-3; 8 bases are shared with TRBD2. J lost 1 base, V lost 11 bases, and 8 bases had no gene match. Germline V lookup: CDR1 MNHEY, CDR2 SMNVEV (reference sequence). This CDR3 comprises 14 residues. The CDR3, as DNA: TGTGCCCCACGGGAGGGGGATGGCACAGATACGCAGTATTTT. Amino acid sequence: CAPREGDGTDTQYF.

The rearrangement uses TRBV18 and TRBJ1-2; no firm D call. Trimming removed 6 bases from V and 2 bases from J, with 10 bases in between. This CDR3 has 13 amino acids. Germline values: CDR1 KGHSH, CDR2 LQKENI. This CDR3 reads CASSRLENYGYTF. In DNA, the CDR3 is TGTGCCAGCTCCAGGCTGGAAAACTATGGCTACACCTTC.

V and J are TRBV7-2 and TRBJ2-7; TRBD2 agrees at 8 bases. The germline V gene encodes CDR1 SGHTA and CDR2 FQGNSA. This CDR3 comprises 15 residues. J gave up 4 bases and V 1 base, and 6 bases lay outside the gene matches. This CDR3 reads CASSLEAGGWYEQYF. The DNA of the CDR3 is TGTGCCAGCAGCTTAGAGGCGGGAGGTTGGTACGAGCAGTACTTC.

The chain has TRBV6-1 and TRBJ2-7; 7 bases align to TRBD1. There are 12 residues in the CDR3. Germline V gene sequence: CDR1 MNHNS, CDR2 SASEGT. The junction had 4 bases not matched to a gene; V was cut back by 9 bases and J by 2 bases. CDR3 loop: CARGTETYEQYF. DNA for the CDR3: TGTGCCAGGGGGACAGAGACCTACGAGCAGTACTTC.

This chain connects TRBV27 to TRBJ2-3; D is possibly TRBD2 (6 bases). Germline values: CDR1 MNHEY, CDR2 SMNVEV (reference sequence). V gave up 6 bases and J gave up 7 bases, with 20 bases separating them. The CDR3 extends over 15 amino acids. CDR3 nucleotide sequence: TGTGCCAGCAGCCCCGAGACGCGGGGTTGGTATACGCAGTATTTT. It encodes CASSPETRGWYTQYF.

The rearrangement links TRBV7-2 to TRBJ2-7; D call uncertain. V was trimmed by 1 base and J by 7 bases, leaving 8 bases between them. CDR1 is SGHTA, CDR2 FQGNSA, per germline. The CDR3 totals 12 residues. CDR3 in DNA: TGTGCCAGCAGCTTAGATACTACGGAGCAGTACTTC. Translating gives CASSLDTTEQYF.